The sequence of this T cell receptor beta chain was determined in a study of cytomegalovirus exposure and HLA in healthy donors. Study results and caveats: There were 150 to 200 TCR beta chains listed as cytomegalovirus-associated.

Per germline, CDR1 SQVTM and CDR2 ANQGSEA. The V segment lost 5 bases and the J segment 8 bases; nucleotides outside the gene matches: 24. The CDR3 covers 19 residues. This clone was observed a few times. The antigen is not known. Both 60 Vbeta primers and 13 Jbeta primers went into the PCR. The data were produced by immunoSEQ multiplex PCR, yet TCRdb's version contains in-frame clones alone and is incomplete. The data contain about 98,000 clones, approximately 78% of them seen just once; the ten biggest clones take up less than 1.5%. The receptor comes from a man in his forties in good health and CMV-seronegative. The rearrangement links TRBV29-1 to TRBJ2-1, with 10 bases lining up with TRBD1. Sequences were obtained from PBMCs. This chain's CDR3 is CSVTPGTGVPMGVFYEQFF. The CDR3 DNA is TGCAGCGTTACCCCCGGGACAGGGGTCCCCATGGGAGTCTTCTATGAGCAGTTCTTC.